This T cell receptor beta chain came from a study of cytomegalovirus exposure and HLA in healthy donors. Study outcomes and limitations: In a later analysis, the majority of CMV-associated beta chains seemingly showed HLA restriction. In a later analysis, several top co-occurrence clusters appeared linked to parvovirus B19, influenza, CMV and Epstein-Barr virus. As was reported, the HLA-A and HLA-B alleles of most subjects were accurately predicted from TCR beta sequences.

This PCR relied on a set of 60 Vbeta primers and 13 Jbeta primers. The repertoire was sequenced with immunoSEQ multiplex PCR; TCRdb's copy has only in-frame clones and lacks some. This sample has 120,000 or so clones; 74% occur once, and the top ten carry approximately 3.8%. Note on this clone: Antigen: not known.

Trimming removed 5 bases at V and 4 bases at J, with 9 bases between. CDR3 length: 11 amino acids. The V gene's germline CDR1 is DFQATT and CDR2 SNEGSKA (reference sequence). The rearrangement uses TRBV20-1 and TRBJ2-7, with D maybe TRBD2 (5 bases). Sequenced material: PBMCs. This TCR derives from a man between 35 and 55 years old in good health and CMV-seropositive. The CDR3 spells CSAQSGYEQYF. In DNA form, the CDR3 reads TGCAGTGCTCAATCGGGGTACGAGCAGTACTTC.